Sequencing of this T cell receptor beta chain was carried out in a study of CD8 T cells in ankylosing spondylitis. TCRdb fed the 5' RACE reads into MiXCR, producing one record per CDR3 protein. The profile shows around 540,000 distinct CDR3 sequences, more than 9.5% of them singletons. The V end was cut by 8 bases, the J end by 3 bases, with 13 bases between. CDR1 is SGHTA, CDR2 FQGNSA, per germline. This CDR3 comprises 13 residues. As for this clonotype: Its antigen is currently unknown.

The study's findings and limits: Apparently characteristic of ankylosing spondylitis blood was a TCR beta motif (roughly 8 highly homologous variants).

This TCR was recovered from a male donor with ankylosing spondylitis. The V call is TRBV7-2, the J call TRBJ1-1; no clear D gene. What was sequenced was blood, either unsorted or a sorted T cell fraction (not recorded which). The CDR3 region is CASGPGWDTEAFF. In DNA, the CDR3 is TGTGCCAGCGGACCGGGTTGGGACACTGAAGCTTTCTTT.